This T cell receptor (beta chain) was identified in a study of radiation and T cells in renal cell carcinoma. Trimming shortened V by 5 bases and J by 1 base, and 11 bases separated the two germline ends. The CDR3 runs to 14 residues. The germline CDR1 and CDR2 sequences are SGHRS and YFSETQ. The data were produced by immunoSEQ multiplex PCR, yet TCRdb's version contains in-frame clones alone and is incomplete. The data show 120,000 or so clones, roughly four fifths seen once. Time point meaning: blood 2 weeks post-SBRT. Documented treatment: 15 Gy SBRT to primary tumor, nephrectomy 4 weeks later. The chain is built from TRBV5-1 and TRBJ2-3, with a tentative D call TRBD2 (6 bases). The sample was blood, taken from a patient whose treatment included radiotherapy and nephrectomy. The TCR was taken from a woman aged 55-70 years with renal cell carcinoma. CDR3 nucleotide sequence: TGCGCCAGCAGTTCTCCGGGGGGCACAGATACGCAGTATTTT. Encoded protein: CASSSPGGTDTQYF.